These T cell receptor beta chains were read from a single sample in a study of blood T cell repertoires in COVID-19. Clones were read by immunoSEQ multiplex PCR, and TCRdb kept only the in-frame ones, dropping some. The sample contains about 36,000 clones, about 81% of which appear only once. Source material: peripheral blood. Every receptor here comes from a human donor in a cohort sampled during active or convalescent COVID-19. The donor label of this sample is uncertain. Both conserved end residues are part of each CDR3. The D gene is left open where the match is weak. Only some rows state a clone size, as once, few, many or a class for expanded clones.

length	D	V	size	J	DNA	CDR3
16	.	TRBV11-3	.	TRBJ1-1	TGTGCTAGCAGCTTAGATAATTGGGGGGGACGGACAGAAGCTTTCTTT	CASSLDNWGGRTEAFF
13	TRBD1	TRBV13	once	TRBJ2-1	TGTGCCAGCAGCTTACAGGGGGTGGGTGAGCAGTTCTTC	CASSLQGVGEQFF
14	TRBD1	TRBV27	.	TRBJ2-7	TGTGCCAGCAGTCTCAGGGACAGGGGCGACGAGCAGTACTTC	CASSLRDRGDEQYF
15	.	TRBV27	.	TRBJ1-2	TGTGCCAGCAGTTTATCTGGCGGGATAGCTCTAGGCTACACCTTC	CASSLSGGIALGYTF
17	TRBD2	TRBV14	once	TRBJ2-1	TGTGCCAGCAGGGCAGGGGCTAGCGGGAGAGAATACAATGAGCAGTTCTTC	CASRAGASGREYNEQFF
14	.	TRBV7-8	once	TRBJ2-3	TGTGCCAGCAGGCAAAGCGGGAGCACAGATACGCAGTATTTT	CASRQSGSTDTQYF
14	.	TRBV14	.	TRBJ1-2	TGTGCCAGCAGCCTCATAGACAGACCTTATGGCTACACCTTC	CASSLIDRPYGYTF
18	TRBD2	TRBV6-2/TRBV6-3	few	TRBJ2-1	TGTGCCAGCAGTTTTACTCGGGACCGGGACTATTCCTACAATGAGCAGTTCTTC	CASSFTRDRDYSYNEQFF
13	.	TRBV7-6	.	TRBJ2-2	TGTGCCAGCAGCTTAGTGGAGTCCGGGGAGCTGTTTTTT	CASSLVESGELFF
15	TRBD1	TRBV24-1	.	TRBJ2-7	TGTGCCACCAGTGACCCCCGGGACAGAACCTACGAGCAGTACTTC	CATSDPRDRTYEQYF
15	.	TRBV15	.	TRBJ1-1	TGTGCCACCAGCAGAGATAGACAACGGAACACTGAAGCTTTCTTT	CATSRDRQRNTEAFF
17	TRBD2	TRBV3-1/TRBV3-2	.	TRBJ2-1	TGTGCCAGCAGCCAAGGGGGACTAGCGGGATTCTACAATGAGCAGTTCTTC	CASSQGGLAGFYNEQFF
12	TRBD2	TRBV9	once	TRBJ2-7	TGTGCCAGCAGCCAACCTAGCGGCGAGCAGTACTTC	CASSQPSGEQYF
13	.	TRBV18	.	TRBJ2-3	TGTGCCAGCTCTAGCGGAGGCACAGATACGCAGTATTTT	CASSSGGTDTQYF
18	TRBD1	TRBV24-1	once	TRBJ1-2	TGTGCCACCAGTAGCACACAGGGACAGGGGCCTTCTAACTATGGCTACACCTTC	CATSSTQGQGPSNYGYTF
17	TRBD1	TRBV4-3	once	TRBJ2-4	TGCGCCAGCAGTGATAGTCCGGGACAGGGGGCCAAAAACATTCAGTACTTC	CASSDSPGQGAKNIQYF
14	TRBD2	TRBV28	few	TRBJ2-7	TGTGCCAGCACTAGCGGGTTTAACTCCTACGAGCAGTACTTC	CASTSGFNSYEQYF
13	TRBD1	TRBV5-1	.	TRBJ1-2	TGCGCCAGCAGCTCGACAGGGGAGGGTGGCTACACCTTC	CASSSTGEGGYTF
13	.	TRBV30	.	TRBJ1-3	TGTGCCTGGACCCTATCCTCTGGAAACACCATATATTTT	CAWTLSSGNTIYF
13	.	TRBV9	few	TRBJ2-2	TGTGCCAGCAGCGTCGGGGACACCGGGGAGCTGTTTTTT	CASSVGDTGELFF
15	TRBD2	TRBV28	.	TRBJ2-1	TGTGCCAGCAGTCCTAGCGGAACCACCTACAATGAGCAGTTCTTC	CASSPSGTTYNEQFF
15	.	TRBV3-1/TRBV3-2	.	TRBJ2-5	TGTGCCAGCAGCCCCTTCGGACTAACTCAAGAGACCCAGTACTTC	CASSPFGLTQETQYF
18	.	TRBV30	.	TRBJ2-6	TGTGCCTGGAGTGCATCCACAAGGGGGAAGACTGGGGCCAACGTCCTGACTTTC	CAWSASTRGKTGANVLTF
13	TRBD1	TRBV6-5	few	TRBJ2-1	TGTGCCAGCACCGGGACAGGGCTCAATGAGCAGTTCTTC	CASTGTGLNEQFF
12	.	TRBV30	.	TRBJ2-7	TGTGCCTGGAGCGCAGCCCGGGGGAAGCAGTACTTC	CAWSAARGKQYF
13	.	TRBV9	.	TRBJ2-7	TGTGCCAGCAGCCCGAGCCCGGTTTACGAGCAGTACTTC	CASSPSPVYEQYF
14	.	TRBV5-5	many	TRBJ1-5	TGTGCCAGCAGCCCCGACAGTTTATATCAGCCCCAGCATTTT	CASSPDSLYQPQHF
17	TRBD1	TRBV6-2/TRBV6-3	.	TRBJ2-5	TGTGCCAGCAGCCACCTTTATGGGACAGGTGGAGGAGAGACCCAGTACTTC	CASSHLYGTGGGETQYF
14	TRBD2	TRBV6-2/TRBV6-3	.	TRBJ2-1	TGTGCCAGCAGTACTAGCGGGAGGAGGAATGAGCAGTTCTTC	CASSTSGRRNEQFF
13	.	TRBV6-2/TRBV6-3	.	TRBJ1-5	TGTGCCAGCAGTTACGAGGACAGCCAGCCCCAGCATTTT	CASSYEDSQPQHF
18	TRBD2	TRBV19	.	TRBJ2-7	TGTGCCAGTAGTATAGCCCGGGTGACTAGCGGTAACTCCTACGAGCAGTACTTC	CASSIARVTSGNSYEQYF
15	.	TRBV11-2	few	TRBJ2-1	TGTGCCAGCAGCGCTGGGACTGCTTCCTACAATGAGCAGTTCTTC	CASSAGTASYNEQFF
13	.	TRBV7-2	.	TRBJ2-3	TGTGCCAGCAGCCAAGACTACACAGATACGCAGTATTTT	CASSQDYTDTQYF
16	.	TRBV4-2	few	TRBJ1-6	TGTGCCAGCAGCCAAGCGGGGGGTTCCTATAATTCACCCCTCCACTTT	CASSQAGGSYNSPLHF
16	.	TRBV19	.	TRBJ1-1	TGTGCCAGTAGTATAGGGTTGGGGGGTCCGAACACTGAAGCTTTCTTT	CASSIGLGGPNTEAFF
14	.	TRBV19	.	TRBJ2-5	TGTGCCAGTAGTAGAGGAGGGTTTCAAGAGACCCAGTACTTC	CASSRGGFQETQYF
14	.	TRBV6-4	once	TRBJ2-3	TGTGCCAGCAGTGCCAGACAGGACGGAGATACGCAGTATTTT	CASSARQDGDTQYF
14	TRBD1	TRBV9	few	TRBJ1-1	TGTGCCAGCAGCGTAGGGGACAGGAACACTGAAGCTTTCTTT	CASSVGDRNTEAFF
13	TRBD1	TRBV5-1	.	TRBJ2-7	TGCGCCAGCGGGGGACAGCTCTCCTACGAGCAGTACTTC	CASGGQLSYEQYF
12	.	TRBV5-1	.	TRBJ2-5	TGCGCCAGCAGCTCCCTCGGGGAGACCCAGTACTTC	CASSSLGETQYF
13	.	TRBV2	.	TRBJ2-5	TGTGCCAGCGGAGGGGCGATGGGAGAGACCCAGTACTTC	CASGGAMGETQYF
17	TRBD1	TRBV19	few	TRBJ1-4	TGTGCCAGTAAAACGAAGACAGGGGGCTCAACTAATGAAAAACTGTTTTTT	CASKTKTGGSTNEKLFF
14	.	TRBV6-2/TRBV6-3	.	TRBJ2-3	TGTGCCAGCAGCCGGGACTCCAACACAGATACGCAGTATTTT	CASSRDSNTDTQYF
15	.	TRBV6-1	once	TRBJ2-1	TGTGCCAGCAGTGAAGGGCCCCCAGGAAACAATGAGCAGTTCTTC	CASSEGPPGNNEQFF
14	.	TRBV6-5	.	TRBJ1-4	TGTGCCGCCAAGAGAACCTTGGGCGATGAAAAACTGTTTTTT	CAAKRTLGDEKLFF
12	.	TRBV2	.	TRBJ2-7	TGTGCCAGCAGGGTACAGCCCTACGAGCAGTACTTC	CASRVQPYEQYF
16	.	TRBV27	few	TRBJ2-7	TGTGCCAGCAGTTTGCCCAGGCCAACAGACTCCTACGAGCAGTACTTC	CASSLPRPTDSYEQYF
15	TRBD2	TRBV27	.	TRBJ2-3	TGTGCCAGCAGTCCACTAGCGGGAGCCCCCCGTACGCAGTATTTT	CASSPLAGAPRTQYF
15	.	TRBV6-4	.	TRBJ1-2	TGTGCCAGCAGTGCGTCCGGGGGGGCGAACTATGGCTACACCTTC	CASSASGGANYGYTF
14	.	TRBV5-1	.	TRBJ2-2	TGCGCCAGCAGCTATGCACAGAACACCGGGGAGCTGTTTTTT	CASSYAQNTGELFF
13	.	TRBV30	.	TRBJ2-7	TGTGCCTGGAGTCTGCAACTCCTTGGCGAGCAGTACTTC	CAWSLQLLGEQYF
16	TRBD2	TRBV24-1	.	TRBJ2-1	TGTGCCACCAGTGATGCTAGCGGAGCCTCCTACAATGAGCAGTTCTTC	CATSDASGASYNEQFF
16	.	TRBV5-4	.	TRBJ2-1	TGTGCCAGCAGCTGGGGGCGGACTAGGGGGAAGAATGAGCAGTTCTTC	CASSWGRTRGKNEQFF